A single sample is the source of the 11 T cell receptor beta chains below, sequenced in a study of beta chain features in type 1 diabetes. Isolated RNA was reverse transcribed in full, so expressed TCRB transcripts were sequenced. Data came from immunoSEQ multiplex PCR; TCRdb stores just in-frame clones and leaves some out. Of over 300,000 clones listed, 6.5% to 10% are singletons. Sequenced: central memory CD4+ T cells from blood. The receptors derive from a woman aged 18-30 years in good health.

Ten or more counts support this clone. V is TRBV23-1 and J is TRBJ1-1, with D unclear. TRBV23-1 qualifies as an ORF whose function is uncertain. The CDR3 totals 17 residues. V gave up 0 bases and J gave up 0 bases, with 14 bases separating them. CDR3 bases: TGCGCCAGCAGTCAATCTACGGCGGGCCCTATGAACACTGAAGCTTTCTTT. Amino acids: CASSQSTAGPMNTEAFF.

This clone was seen repeatedly, ten times or more. V is TRBV7-2 and J is TRBJ2-2; no definite D call. Trimming removed 5 bases from V and 10 bases from J, with 11 bases in between. The CDR3 extends over 12 amino acids. Per the germline V gene, CDR1 is SGHTA and CDR2 is FQGNSA. The CDR3 DNA is TGTGCCAGCAGCCCCCAACCTGCGGAGCTGTTTTTT. Translated: CASSPQPAELFF.

This clone was counted between two and nine times. This rearrangement joins TRBV28 to TRBJ2-1; maybe TRBD2 (6 bases). V was cut by 1 base and J by 8 bases, with 9 bases left in between. The CDR3 has 13 residues. The germline V gene encodes CDR1 MDHEN and CDR2 SYDVKM. The CDR3 DNA sequence: TGTGCCAGCAGTTTATTGTCGGGAGATGAGCAGTTCTTC. Encoded protein: CASSLLSGDEQFF.

Comments on this clone: Other DNA sequences from this sample encode an identical CDR3 as well. The rearrangement uses TRBV7-2 and TRBJ1-2; D call uncertain. V was trimmed by 5 bases and J by 1 base, leaving 5 bases between them. The CDR3 length is 12 residues. Germline loops: CDR1 SGHTA, CDR2 FQGNSA. The CDR3 region has the DNA TGTGCCAGCAGCCCAGATAACTATGGCTACACCTTC. Protein sequence: CASSPDNYGYTF.

The CDR3 loop is CASSLDGTSGANVLTF. CDR3 sequence (DNA): TGTGCCAGCAGCTTGGACGGGACCTCTGGGGCCAACGTCCTGACTTTC. The chain recombines TRBV5-4 with TRBJ2-6; D tentatively reads TRBD1 or TRBD2 (5 bases each). This CDR3 region has 16 residues. Germline V gives CDR1 SGHNT, CDR2 YYREEE (reference sequence). Trimming took off 0 bases at V and 0 bases at J, with 7 bases between the two ends.

This CDR3 is CATSLGGQYTGELFF. The DNA of the CDR3 is TGTGCCACCTCGCTTGGGGGCCAGTACACCGGGGAGCTGTTTTTT. This chain joins TRBV2 and TRBJ2-2; possible D gene TRBD1, 6 bases. CDR1 SNHLY and CDR2 FYNNEI come from the germline V gene. The length of the CDR3 is 15 residues. V was pared by 10 bases and J by 3 bases, with 18 bases between.

This clone has a count of ten or more. V usage is TRBV28 and J usage is TRBJ2-1, with 8 positions matching TRBD2. CDR3 length: 17 amino acids. The germline CDR1 and CDR2 sequences are MDHEN and SYDVKM. With 2 bases clipped from V and 2 bases from J, the junction kept 8 bases outside the gene matches. The DNA of the CDR3 is TGTGCCAGCAGTTTAGTGCTAGCGGGCGATACCTACAATGAGCAGTTCTTC. Its translation is CASSLVLAGDTYNEQFF.

The chain employs TRBV28 and TRBJ2-7; 11 bases fit TRBD1. CDR3 length: 14 amino acids. Germline values: CDR1 MDHEN, CDR2 SYDVKM. The trim removed 6 bases at V and 3 bases at J, leaving 4 bases unmatched. CDR3 DNA sequence: TGTGCCAGCAGGGGACAGGGGGGTAGCTACGAGCAGTACTTC. Protein: CASRGQGGSYEQYF.

This chain links TRBV4-1 with TRBJ2-3; the D gene could be TRBD1 or TRBD2 (6 bases each). Germline V lookup: CDR1 MGHRA, CDR2 YSYEKL. CDR3 size: 19 residues. Trimming cost V 0 bases and J 4 bases, with 23 bases left between them. CDR3 amino acids: CASSQDRGGAGLRPDTQYF. The CDR3, as DNA: TGCGCCAGCAGCCAAGATAGAGGGGGAGCGGGCCTCCGGCCAGATACGCAGTATTTT.

The V call is TRBV6-5, the J call TRBJ2-1; 7 bases agree with TRBD2. Germline V CDR1 and CDR2: MNHEY, SVGAGI. CDR3 length equals 15 residues. J lost 8 bases, V lost 6 bases, and 13 bases had no gene match. This CDR3 reads CASSSPGLSGYEQFF. CDR3 in DNA: TGTGCCAGCAGCTCGCCGGGACTATCTGGGTATGAGCAGTTCTTC.

The chain joins TRBV28 to TRBJ2-7; 8 bases line up with TRBD1. CDR3 size: 15 residues. With 3 bases clipped from V and 2 bases from J, the junction kept 6 bases outside the gene matches. The germline gives CDR1 MDHEN, CDR2 SYDVKM. The DNA of the CDR3 is TGTGCCAGCAGTTTGGGTAGGACAGGGACCTACGAGCAGTACTTC. It is translated as CASSLGRTGTYEQYF.